This is a list of T cell receptor beta chains from one sample in a study of blood T cell repertoires in COVID-19. The protocol was immunoSEQ multiplex PCR, while the TCRdb copy is restricted to in-frame clones and leaves out a portion. Among 250,000 to 350,000 clones listed, around 91% were seen once. The sequencing sample was made of PBMCs or T cells enriched from blood (not recorded which). The origin of the receptors is a woman under 30 with acute COVID-19. CDR3s include the opening cysteine and the closing phenylalanine or tryptophan. Each record gives: D gene, J gene, V gene, CDR3 DNA, CDR3 protein. The D gene is left open where the match is weak.

D gene: NA
J gene: TRBJ1-1
V gene: TRBV28
CDR3 DNA: TGTGCCAGCAGACCTCTCACCGGGGAAGCTTTCTTT
CDR3 protein: CASRPLTGEAFF

D gene: NA
J gene: TRBJ2-1
V gene: TRBV28
CDR3 DNA: TGTGCCAGCAGTAGGAGACAGGCTAGCTACAATGAGCAGTTCTTC
CDR3 protein: CASSRRQASYNEQFF

D gene: NA
J gene: TRBJ1-6
V gene: TRBV25-1
CDR3 DNA: TGTGCCAGCAGTGAAAAGGCGACTTCGGGGTATTCACCCCTCCACTTT
CDR3 protein: CASSEKATSGYSPLHF

D gene: NA
J gene: TRBJ1-6
V gene: TRBV5-5
CDR3 DNA: TGTGCCAGCAGCCACCAGTTAGGGACAATCTATAATTCACCCCTCCACTTT
CDR3 protein: CASSHQLGTIYNSPLHF

D gene: NA
J gene: TRBJ1-1
V gene: TRBV19
CDR3 DNA: TGTGCCAGTAGCGATCAGTTGGGCGACAGGAAAGCTTTCTTT
CDR3 protein: CASSDQLGDRKAFF

D gene: NA
J gene: TRBJ2-5
V gene: TRBV3-1/TRBV3-2
CDR3 DNA: TGTGCCAGCAGCCCCAGTGGGCACGCGACAAGGGAGACCCAGTACTTC
CDR3 protein: CASSPSGHATRETQYF

D gene: NA
J gene: TRBJ1-5
V gene: TRBV28
CDR3 DNA: TGTGCCAGCAGTTCCCCGGGCGGAGGCGATCAGCCCCAGCATTTT
CDR3 protein: CASSSPGGGDQPQHF

D gene: NA
J gene: TRBJ1-1
V gene: TRBV9
CDR3 DNA: TGTGCCAGCAGTCGGGGAGGGGGTGAAGCTTTCTTT
CDR3 protein: CASSRGGGEAFF

D gene: NA
J gene: TRBJ2-6
V gene: TRBV28
CDR3 DNA: TGTGCCAGCACAGGGATGGTTTCTGGGGCCAACGTCCTGACTTTC
CDR3 protein: CASTGMVSGANVLTF

D gene: NA
J gene: TRBJ1-1
V gene: TRBV19
CDR3 DNA: TGTGCCAGTGAGGGGAACACTGAAGCTTTCTTT
CDR3 protein: CASEGNTEAFF